This T cell receptor beta chain was documented in a study of tumor-infiltrating lymphocytes in primary liver carcinoma. About the research overall: Samples returned roughly 3.5 to 8 million productive TCRbeta reads, a yield that was similar across tissue types.

TCR beta cDNA was reverse-transcribed from about 0.45 ug of total RNA. The reaction used a constant-region primer and ProtoScript II reverse transcriptase. Slightly modified ARM-PCR with three nested multiplex PCR rounds yielded TCR beta libraries. Primers for the first two PCR rounds were TRBV1-TRBV30 forward primers and a C-beta reverse primer (approximately 10 cycles per round). TCRdb re-called the multiplex PCR reads with MiXCR, one entry per CDR3 protein. The sample carries 50,000 to 65,000 distinct CDR3 sequences, over 60% recorded once. Study-wide results and caveats: Detection in all five tumor regions applied to only about 7-25% of top clones. Blood fell significantly below tumors in its top-250-clone fraction (p = 0.039).

Starting material for RNA and DNA co-extraction consisted of about 17-31 mg of unsorted bulk tissue. Resecting the tumor surgically was how the patients' primary liver carcinoma was treated. As to this clonotype: Its antigen remains unknown. Germline and junction disagree at one end, which may indicate a read error.

Germline V gene data show CDR1 as SNHLY and CDR2 as FYNNEI. The CDR3 is 12 residues long. This chain connects TRBV2 to TRBJ2-1; 8 bases match TRBD1. The material sequenced was liver tumor tissue from sampling region 4. As for subset: tumor region T4, right-lateral pole. This receptor was identified in a man in his forties with primary liver carcinoma and hepatitis B virus infection. CDR3 sequence reads: CANSTGEDEQLF. CDR3 DNA: TGTGCCAATTCGACAGGGGAGGATGAGCAGCTCTTC.